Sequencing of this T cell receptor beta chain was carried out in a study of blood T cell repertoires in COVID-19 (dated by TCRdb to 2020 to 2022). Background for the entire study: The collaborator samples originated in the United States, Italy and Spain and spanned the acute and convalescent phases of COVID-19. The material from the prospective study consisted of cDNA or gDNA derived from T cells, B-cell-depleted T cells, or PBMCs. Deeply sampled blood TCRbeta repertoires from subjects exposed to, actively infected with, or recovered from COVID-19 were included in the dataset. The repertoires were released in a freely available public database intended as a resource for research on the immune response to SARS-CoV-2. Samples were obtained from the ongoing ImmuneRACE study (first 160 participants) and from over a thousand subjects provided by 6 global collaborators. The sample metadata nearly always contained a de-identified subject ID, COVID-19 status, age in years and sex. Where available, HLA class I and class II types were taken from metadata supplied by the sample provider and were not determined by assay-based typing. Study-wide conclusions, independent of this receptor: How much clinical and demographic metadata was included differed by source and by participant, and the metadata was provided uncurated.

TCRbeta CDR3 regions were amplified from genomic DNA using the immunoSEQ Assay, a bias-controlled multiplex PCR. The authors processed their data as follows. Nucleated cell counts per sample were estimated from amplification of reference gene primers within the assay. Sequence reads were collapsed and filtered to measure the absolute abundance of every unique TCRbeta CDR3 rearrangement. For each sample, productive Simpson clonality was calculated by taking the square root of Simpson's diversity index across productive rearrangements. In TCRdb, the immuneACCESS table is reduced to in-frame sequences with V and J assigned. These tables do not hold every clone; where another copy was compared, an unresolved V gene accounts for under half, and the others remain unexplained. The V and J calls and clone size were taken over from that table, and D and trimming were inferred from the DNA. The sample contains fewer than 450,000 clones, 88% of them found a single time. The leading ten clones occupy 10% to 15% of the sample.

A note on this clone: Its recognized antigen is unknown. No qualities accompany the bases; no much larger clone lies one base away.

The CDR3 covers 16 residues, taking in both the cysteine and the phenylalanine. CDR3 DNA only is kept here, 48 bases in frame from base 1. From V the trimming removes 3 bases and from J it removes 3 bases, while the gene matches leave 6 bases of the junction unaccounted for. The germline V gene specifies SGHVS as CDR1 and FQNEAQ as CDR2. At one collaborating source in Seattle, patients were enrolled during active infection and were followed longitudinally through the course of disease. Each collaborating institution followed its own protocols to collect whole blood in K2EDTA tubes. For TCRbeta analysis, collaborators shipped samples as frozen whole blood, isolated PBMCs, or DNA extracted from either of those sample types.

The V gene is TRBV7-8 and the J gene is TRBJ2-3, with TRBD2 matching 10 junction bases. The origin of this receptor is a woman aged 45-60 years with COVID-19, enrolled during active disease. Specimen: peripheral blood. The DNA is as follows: TGTGCCAGCAGCTTTAGCGGGGGGTTTCAAACAGATACGCAGTATTTT. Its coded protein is CASSFSGGFQTDTQYF.